This entry describes one T cell receptor (beta chain). Antigen specificity is unknown. The data originate from a study of cytomegalovirus exposure and HLA in healthy donors. General study findings and limits: Reports indicated that the classifier achieved high specificity and sensitivity in diagnosing cytomegalovirus status. A later analysis associated 16,000 or so TCR beta sequences with HLA alleles at a 0.05 false discovery rate. Donors were assumed by presence/absence analyses to have roughly uniform sequencing depth. In an earlier analysis, productive rearrangement rates for most beta V segments clustered near 87% or 30%.

PCR amplification relied on 60 Vbeta primers (plus 13 Jbeta primers). The assay was immunoSEQ multiplex PCR, and TCRdb's table has in-frame clones only and misses some. This sample's table reports around 100,000 clones. The TCR comes from a man between 25 and 39 years old in good health and CMV-seronegative. The sequenced sample consisted of PBMCs.

CDR3 sequence (DNA): TGTGCCTGGAGTAAAGGACAGGGGCAGACAGATACGCAGTATTTT. It specifies CAWSKGQGQTDTQYF. The J gene is TRBJ2-3, the V gene TRBV30, with TRBD1 matching over 9 bases. In germline, CDR1 is GTSNPN, CDR2 SVGIG (reference sequence). This CDR3 has 15 amino acids. V shed 2 bases and J 3 bases; nucleotides not matched to a gene: 6.